The 21 T cell receptor beta chains below all came from one sample that was sequenced in a study of T-cell reconstitution after alpha-beta-depleted transplantation in children. This sample's TCRbeta library carried unique molecular identifier barcodes. Via MiXCR, TCRdb re-called the PCR reads, giving one row per CDR3 protein. This sample has fewer than 1 million distinct CDR3 sequences, with less than 20% found just once. The sample here was PBMCs, mostly from graft donor cells, taken 360 days after TCRalphabeta/CD19-depleted stem cell transplant. The receptors derive from a male patient under 18 who had a stem cell transplant for acute lymphoblastic leukemia, so the T cells may come from the graft donor.

This sequence joins TRBV20-1 and TRBJ2-5, with a tentative D call TRBD2 (6 bases). The V end was cut by 5 bases, the J end by 0 bases, with 13 bases between. The CDR3 loop spans 14 amino acids. Germline-derived CDR1 and CDR2 are DFQATT and SNEGSKA (reference sequence). The CDR3 protein is CSAFPLAYQETQYF. Here the CDR3 DNA reads TGCAGTGCTTTTCCCCTAGCGTACCAAGAGACCCAGTACTTC.

As regards this clonotype: Without the conserved terminal phenylalanine or tryptophan, this CDR3 likely stems from a read error. The limits of the CDR3 on the DNA are not certain, so only TCRdb's listed CDR3 is given. The J gene is TRBJ2-1, the V gene TRBV7-9; the D segment call TRBD1 is taken from the table without a DNA check. Germline loops: CDR1 SEHNR, CDR2 FQNEAQ (reference sequence). The CDR3 has 10 residues if both end residues are counted. CDR3 sequence reads: CASSLGGSHS.

There are a few counts of this clonotype. The chain links TRBV29-1 to TRBJ2-1; 9 nucleotides line up with TRBD2. In germline, CDR1 is SQVTM, CDR2 ANQGSEA. The CDR3 consists of 12 residues. Trimming took 4 bases from V and 15 from J; bases not matched to a gene: 10. The CDR3 DNA reads as TGCAGCGTTGTAAGACTAGCGGAGGGCCGGTTCTTC. Translating gives CSVVRLAEGRFF.

This clonotype was recorded a few times. The chain employs TRBV7-2 and TRBJ2-2; 11 bases are a match to TRBD1. The germline V gene has CDR1 SGHTA and CDR2 FQGNSA. The CDR3 totals 16 residues. J lost 1 base, V lost 10 bases, and 8 bases had no gene match. The CDR3 reads CANPRDRGRNTGELFF. CDR3 bases: TGTGCCAACCCCCGGGACAGGGGGAGGAACACCGGGGAGCTGTTTTTT.

The rearrangement joins TRBV6-1 to TRBJ2-5, with 11 positions matching TRBD1. Germline V gives CDR1 MNHNS, CDR2 SASEGT. The CDR3 contains 15 residues. Trimming took 6 bases from V and 4 from J; bases not matched to a gene: 7. The CDR3 sequence: CASSIPGQGGETQYF. The DNA for the CDR3 is TGTGCCAGCAGCATACCGGGACAGGGGGGAGAGACCCAGTACTTC.

This chain links TRBV12-3 or TRBV12-4 with TRBJ2-3; a weak D match, TRBD2 (5 bases). V was trimmed by 7 bases and J by 0 bases, leaving 17 bases between them. The CDR3 extends over 16 amino acids. This chain's CDR3 is CASTPGNYYSTDTQYF. CDR3 coding DNA: TGTGCCAGCACCCCGGGGAACTATTATAGCACAGATACGCAGTATTTT.

The CDR3 DNA sequence: TGTGCCAGCAGCCCCTCGACAGGATTCTATGGCTACACCTTC. Translated: CASSPSTGFYGYTF. The chain employs TRBV4-2 and TRBJ1-2, with D perhaps TRBD1 (6 bases). Looked up from germline, CDR1 is LGHNA and CDR2 is YNFKEQ. V was clipped by 4 bases and J by 4 bases, with 13 bases between them. The CDR3 contains 14 residues.

The rearrangement links TRBV4-2 to TRBJ2-3, with 9 bases matching TRBD1. Looked up from germline, CDR1 is LGHNA and CDR2 is YNFKEQ. This CDR3 has 17 amino acids. Trimming cost V 2 bases and J 8 bases; bases outside gene matches: 14. This CDR3 reads CASSQNTGQGIRGTQYF. The DNA for the CDR3 is TGTGCCAGCAGCCAAAACACCGGACAGGGGATAAGGGGTACGCAGTATTTT.

This chain connects TRBV5-1 to TRBJ2-2; 9 positions agree with TRBD2. V was pared by 2 bases and J by 2 bases, with 4 bases of the junction left unmatched. The germline gives CDR1 SGHRS, CDR2 YFSETQ. The CDR3 is 16 residues long. This chain's CDR3 is CASSLRTSANTGELFF. CDR3 sequence (DNA): TGCGCCAGCAGCTTACGGACTAGCGCCAACACCGGGGAGCTGTTTTTT. The whole variable domain, remainder taken from reference TRBV5-1 and TRBJ2-2, is KAGVTQTPRYLIKTRGQQVTLSCSPISGHRSVSWYQQTPGQGLQFLFEYFSETQRNKGNFPGRFSGRQFSNSRSEMNVSTLELGDSALYLCASSLRTSANTGELFFGEGSRLTVL.

This clonotype was seen many times. The chain recombines TRBV9 with TRBJ2-2, with D hard to call. Germline CDR1 and CDR2: SGDLS and YYNGEE. The CDR3 covers 13 residues. V gave up 3 bases and J gave up 4 bases, with 7 bases separating them. The CDR3 loop is CASSAGRTGELFF. For the CDR3, the DNA is TGTGCCAGCAGCGCTGGCCGCACCGGGGAGCTGTTTTTT.

This clonotype has a handful of counts. This chain uses TRBV5-4 with TRBJ2-3, with a possible D match to TRBD1 (7 bases). Germline V lookup: CDR1 SGHNT, CDR2 YYREEE (reference sequence). CDR3 length: 11 amino acids. V was shortened by 6 bases and J by 8 bases, with 10 bases between the two germline ends. The CDR3 nucleotides read TGTGCCAGCACAGGGGGGCCTACGCAGTATTTT. It encodes CASTGGPTQYF.

This clonotype was counted many times. V usage is TRBV21-1 and J usage is TRBJ2-7. TRBV21-1 is recorded as a pseudogene. The CDR3 length is 14 residues. CDR3 loop: CASSKGRNSYEQYF. As DNA, the CDR3 is TGTGCCAGCAGCAAAGGGCGTAACTCCTACGAGCAGTACTTC.

This clonotype was observed a few times. The chain is built from TRBV2 and TRBJ2-7, with TRBD1 as a possible D gene (5 bases). V was cut by 7 bases and J by 4 bases, with 26 bases left in between. The CDR3 is 17 amino acids. Germline V lookup: CDR1 SNHLY, CDR2 FYNNEI. The CDR3 bases are TGTGCCAGCAATGCCTTTAGGGGTCCCCGGATCTTGTACGAGCAGTACTTC. Protein product: CASNAFRGPRILYEQYF.

This clonotype was detected only a few times. The rearrangement joins TRBV4-1 to TRBJ2-7, with 9 bases identical to TRBD1. The CDR3 runs to 15 residues. Germline CDR1 MGHRA, CDR2 YSYEKL. The V gene end was trimmed by 4 bases and the J gene end by 4 bases; junction bases not matched to a gene: 8. The DNA of the CDR3 is TGCGCCAGCAGCCTACCGCGGACAGGGGTGTACGAGCAGTACTTC. It specifies CASSLPRTGVYEQYF.

There are a few counts of this clonotype. The V call is TRBV29-1, the J call TRBJ2-7, with 7 bases fitting TRBD1. V trimming: 3 bases; J trimming: 2 bases; junction bases outside the gene matches: 4. The CDR3 covers 13 residues. Germline CDR1 is SQVTM and CDR2 is ANQGSEA. The CDR3 nucleotides read TGCAGCGTTGATGGGGACAGCCCCTACGAGCAGTACTTC. This gives the protein CSVDGDSPYEQYF.

The chain employs TRBV12-3 or TRBV12-4 and TRBJ2-4; 9 bases map to TRBD1. This CDR3 is 13 amino acids long. The V and J ends lost 6 bases and 9 bases, in that order; junction bases with no gene match: 6. The CDR3 DNA reads TGTGCCAGCAGCCCAACAGGGGGCGGCATTCAGTACTTC. It is translated as CASSPTGGGIQYF.

This clonotype came up a few times. This chain joins TRBV20-1 and TRBJ1-5; no firm D call. Germline CDR1 DFQATT, CDR2 SNEGSKA (reference sequence). The V end lost 3 bases, the J end lost 3 bases, and 6 bases lay between the germline ends. CDR3 length: 12 amino acids. CDR3 nucleotide sequence: TGCAGTGCTAGCAGACCCAATCAGCCCCAGCATTTT. Its protein product is CSASRPNQPQHF.

The chain links TRBV5-1 to TRBJ1-1, with D possibly being TRBD1 (5 bases). V was shortened by 6 bases and J by 1 base, with 19 bases between the two germline ends. CDR1 SGHRS and CDR2 YFSETQ come from the germline V gene. The CDR3 consists of 16 residues. This chain's CDR3 is CASNKDWGRRNTEAFF. The CDR3 DNA sequence: TGCGCCAGCAACAAGGATTGGGGCAGGCGGAACACTGAAGCTTTCTTT.

This clonotype was counted between two and nine times. The chain couples TRBV7-7 to TRBJ2-5; TRBD1 agrees at 7 bases. V lost 6 bases to trimming and J lost 5 bases; unmatched junction nucleotides: 6. This CDR3 comprises 13 residues. The germline CDR1 and CDR2 sequences are SSHAT and FNYEAQ (reference sequence). The CDR3 DNA sequence: TGTGCCAGCAGGAGACAGGGAGAGGAGACCCAGTACTTC. Its protein is CASRRQGEETQYF.

This chain connects TRBV5-1 to TRBJ2-7; possibly TRBD1 or TRBD2 for D (5 bases each). The CDR3 sequence is 15 residues long. Trimming shortened V by 0 bases and J by 2 bases, and 12 bases separated the two germline ends. Germline V gene data show CDR1 as SGHRS and CDR2 as YFSETQ. The CDR3 region is CASSLVPGTTYEQYF. The CDR3 DNA reads as TGCGCCAGCAGCTTGGTCCCAGGGACGACCTACGAGCAGTACTTC.

This clonotype was counted at least ten times. The chain combines TRBV12-3 or TRBV12-4 with TRBJ2-7; D is possibly TRBD2 (5 bases). The CDR3 has 15 residues. The V end was cut by 2 bases, the J end by 0 bases, with 11 bases between. The CDR3 loop is CASSLLAGLSYEQYF. The CDR3 coding sequence is TGTGCCAGCAGTTTATTGGCGGGCCTCTCCTACGAGCAGTACTTC.